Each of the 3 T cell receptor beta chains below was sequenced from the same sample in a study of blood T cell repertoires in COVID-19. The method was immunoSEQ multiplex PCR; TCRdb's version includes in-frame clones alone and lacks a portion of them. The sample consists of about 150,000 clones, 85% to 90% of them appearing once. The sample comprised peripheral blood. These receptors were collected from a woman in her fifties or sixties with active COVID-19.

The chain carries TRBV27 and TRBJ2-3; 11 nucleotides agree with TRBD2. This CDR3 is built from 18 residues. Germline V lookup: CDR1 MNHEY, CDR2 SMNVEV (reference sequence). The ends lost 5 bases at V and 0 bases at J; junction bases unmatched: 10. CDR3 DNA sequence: TGTGCCAGCAGTCCACTAGCGGGAGTCCTTACGAGCACAGATACGCAGTATTTT. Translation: CASSPLAGVLTSTDTQYF.

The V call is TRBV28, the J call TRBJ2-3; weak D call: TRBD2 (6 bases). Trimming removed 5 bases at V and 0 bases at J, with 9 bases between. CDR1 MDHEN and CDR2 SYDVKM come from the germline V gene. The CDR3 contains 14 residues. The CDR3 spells CASSQAGSTDTQYF. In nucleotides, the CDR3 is TGTGCCAGCAGTCAAGCGGGTAGCACAGATACGCAGTATTTT.

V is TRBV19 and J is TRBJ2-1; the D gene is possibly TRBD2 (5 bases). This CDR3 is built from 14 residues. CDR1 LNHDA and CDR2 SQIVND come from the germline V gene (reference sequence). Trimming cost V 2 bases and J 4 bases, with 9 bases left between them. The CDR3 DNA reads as TGTGCCAGTAGTATATTGGCGGGTTACAATGAGCAGTTCTTC. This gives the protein CASSILAGYNEQFF. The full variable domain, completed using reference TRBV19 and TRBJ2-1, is DGGITQSPKYLFRKEGQNVTLSCEQNLNHDAMYWYRQDPGQGLRLIYYSQIVNDFQKGDIAEGYSVSREKKESFPLTVTSAQKNPTAFYLCASSILAGYNEQFFGPGTRLTVL.